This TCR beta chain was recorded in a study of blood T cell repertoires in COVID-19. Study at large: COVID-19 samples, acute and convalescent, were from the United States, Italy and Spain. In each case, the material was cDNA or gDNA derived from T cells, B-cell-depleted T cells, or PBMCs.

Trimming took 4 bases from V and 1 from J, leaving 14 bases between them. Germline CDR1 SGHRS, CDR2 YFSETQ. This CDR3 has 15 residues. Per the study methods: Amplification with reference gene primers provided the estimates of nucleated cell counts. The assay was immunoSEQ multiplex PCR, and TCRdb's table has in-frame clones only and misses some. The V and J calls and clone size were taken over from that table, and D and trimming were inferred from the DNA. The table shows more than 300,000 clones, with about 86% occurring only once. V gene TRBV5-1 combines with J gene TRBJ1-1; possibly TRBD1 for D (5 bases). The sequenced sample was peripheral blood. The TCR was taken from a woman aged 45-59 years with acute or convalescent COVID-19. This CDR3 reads CASSDSPTGNTEAFF. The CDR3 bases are TGCGCCAGCAGCGATTCCCCAACAGGGAACACTGAAGCTTTCTTT.